What follows is one T cell receptor (beta chain) and its context. Its specificity is not known. TCRdb reprocessed the 5' RACE reads, keeping one entry per CDR3 protein, no DNA. The sample has 350,000 to 400,000 distinct CDR3 sequences, and its top ten clones hold approximately 12%. This record comes from a study of T cells expressing NK-cell markers. Study-level information: Underlying the TCR beta repertoires were sorted CD3+CD56+NKG2C+, CD3+CD56+NKG2C- and CD3+CD56-NKG2C+ T cells. The eight sequenced donors comprised seven who were HCMV-seropositive and one who was seronegative. Findings and limits, study-wide: Among CD8+ T cells from six donors, dominant NKG2C+ clonotypes accounted for about 1.0-7.0%. Expanded NKG2C+ T cell clones had unclear HCMV specificity.

Germline V gene lookup returns CDR1 SGHNT and CDR2 YENEEA. The CDR3 extends over 13 amino acids. Sample: blood T cells: a sorted CD56 or NKG2C T cell subset, CD4+ or CD8+ T cells, or bulk PBMC T cells (not recorded which). The J gene is TRBJ2-1, the V gene TRBV11-3; TCRdb returns TRBD1, unconfirmable since there is no DNA. This TCR was recovered from a woman in her forties or fifties in good health. The CDR3 reads CASSPRGRDEQFF. Full variable domain (remainder filled in from reference TRBV11-3 and TRBJ2-1): EAGVVQSPRYKIIEKKQPVAFWCNPISGHNTLYWYLQNLGQGPELLIRYENEEAVDDSQLPKDRFSAERLKGVDSTLKIQPAELGDSAVYLCASSPRGRDEQFFGPGTRLTVL.